This section outlines one T cell receptor beta chain sequence together with its context. This sample was taken from a study of response to subunit inactivated influenza vaccine. This CDR3 has 17 amino acids. V shed 2 bases and J 0 bases; nucleotides not matched to a gene: 3. Looked up from germline, CDR1 is WNHNN and CDR2 is SYGVQD (reference sequence). TCRdb reprocessed the RT-PCR reads via MiXCR and lists one record per CDR3 protein. This table has around 710,000 distinct CDR3 sequences, about 15% appearing once. This receptor was obtained from a man between 45 and 60 years old who received an inactivated influenza vaccine. J is TRBJ2-1 and V is TRBV10-1; 11 nucleotides align to TRBD2. The source material was PBMCs from blood, sampled 14 to 15 days before vaccination. CDR3 loop: CASSETSGGYSYNEQFF. CDR3 coding DNA: TGCGCCAGCAGTGAGACTAGCGGGGGATACTCCTACAATGAGCAGTTCTTC.